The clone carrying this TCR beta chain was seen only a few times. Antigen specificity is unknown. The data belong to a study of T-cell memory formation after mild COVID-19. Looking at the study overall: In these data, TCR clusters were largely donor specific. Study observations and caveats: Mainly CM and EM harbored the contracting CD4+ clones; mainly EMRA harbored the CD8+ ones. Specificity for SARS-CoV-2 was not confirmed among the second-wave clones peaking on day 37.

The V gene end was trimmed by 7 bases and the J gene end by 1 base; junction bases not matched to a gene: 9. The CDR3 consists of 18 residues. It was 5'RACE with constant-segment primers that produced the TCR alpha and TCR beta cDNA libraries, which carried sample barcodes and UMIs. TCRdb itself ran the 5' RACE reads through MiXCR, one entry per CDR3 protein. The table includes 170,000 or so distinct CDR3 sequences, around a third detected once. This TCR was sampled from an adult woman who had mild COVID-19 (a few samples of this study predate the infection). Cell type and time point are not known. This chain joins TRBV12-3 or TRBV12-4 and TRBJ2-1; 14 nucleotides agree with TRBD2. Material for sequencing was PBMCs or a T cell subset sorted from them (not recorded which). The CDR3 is CASTTGLAGGGSYNEQFF. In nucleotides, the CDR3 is TGTGCCAGCACCACCGGACTAGCGGGAGGTGGTTCCTACAATGAGCAGTTCTTC.